This T cell receptor (beta chain) was captured in a study of human T cells and chemical hapten exposure. In the study overall: For the approximately 23-week duration of the study, patients were given weekly doses of diphenylcyclopropenone on the scalp. Study-level findings and limits: Following DPC sensitization, TCRs present above 1 in 1000 frequency showed no change.

The CDR3 spans 14 residues. The V end lost 5 bases, the J end lost 5 bases, and 13 bases lay between the germline ends. The germline V gene encodes CDR1 MNHEY and CDR2 SVGEGT. TCRdb ran MiXCR on the RACE reads and lists one entry per CDR3 protein. The sample has some 200,000 distinct CDR3 sequences, approximately 29% seen once. A few counts support this clonotype. Its antigen is unidentified. Time point: pre-sensitization, week 0. Sample treatment: therapeutic diphenylcyclopropenone sensitization with weekly scalp DPC. Alopecia patients between 18 and 70 years old and suitable for DPC were used as donors.

The specimen comprised whole blood, sampled in connection with sensitization to the hapten diphenylcyclopropenone (DPC). The receptor was isolated from a woman aged 25 to 45 with alopecia areata. Some clones in this sample may be carry-over from other donors' samples. V usage is TRBV6-2 or TRBV6-3 and J usage is TRBJ1-5; D is undetermined. This CDR3 reads CASSASTVDQPQHF. CDR3 coding DNA: TGTGCCAGCAGTGCCAGCACCGTGGATCAGCCCCAGCATTTT.